This T cell receptor beta chain appears in the sequencing data of a study of radiation and T cells in renal cell carcinoma. Study as a whole: Nephrectomy followed 15 Gy stereotactic body radiation by 4 weeks.

Comment on this clone: What it binds is not known.

Overall study findings and caveats: Baseline intratumoral clonotype presence is unknown without pretreatment biopsies.

This CDR3 is built from 14 residues. The germline CDR1 and CDR2 sequences are SGHRS and YFSETQ. The V gene lost 0 bases and the J gene lost 0 bases, with 5 bases spanning the gap. Described time point: baseline pretreatment blood. Treatment indicated: 15 Gy SBRT to primary tumor, nephrectomy 4 weeks later. TCRdb keeps only in-frame clones here, not all; method: immunoSEQ multiplex PCR. Here the sample spans 130,000 or so clones, over 65% being singletons. The sequence derives from a woman aged 45-59 years with renal cell carcinoma. This specimen was blood, taken from a patient whose treatment included radiotherapy and nephrectomy. The chain links TRBV5-1 to TRBJ2-3; no reliable D call. The CDR3 loop is CASSLGSSTDTQYF. CDR3 coding DNA: TGCGCCAGCAGCTTGGGATCTAGCACAGATACGCAGTATTTT.